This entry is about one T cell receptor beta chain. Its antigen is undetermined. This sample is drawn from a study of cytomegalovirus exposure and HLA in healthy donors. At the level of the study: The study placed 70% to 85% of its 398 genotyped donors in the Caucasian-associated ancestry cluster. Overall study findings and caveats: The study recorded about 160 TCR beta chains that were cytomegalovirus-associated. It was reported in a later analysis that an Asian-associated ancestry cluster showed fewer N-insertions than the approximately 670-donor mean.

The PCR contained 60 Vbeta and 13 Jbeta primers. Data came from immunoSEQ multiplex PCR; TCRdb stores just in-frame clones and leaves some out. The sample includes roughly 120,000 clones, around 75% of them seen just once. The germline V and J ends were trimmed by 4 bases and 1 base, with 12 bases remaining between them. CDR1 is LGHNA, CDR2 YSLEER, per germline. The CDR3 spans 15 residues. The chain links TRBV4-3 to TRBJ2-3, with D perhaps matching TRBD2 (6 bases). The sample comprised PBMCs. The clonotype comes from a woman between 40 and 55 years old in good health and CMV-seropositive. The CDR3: CASSRMGEGTDTQYF. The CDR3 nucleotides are TGCGCCAGCAGCCGCATGGGGGAGGGCACAGATACGCAGTATTTT.